This T cell receptor (beta chain) was identified in a study of blood T cells in healthy people across ages. This CDR3 comprises 15 residues. Germline lookup yields CDR1 SGHKS and CDR2 YYEKEE (reference sequence). Unmatched junction bases numbered 9, after V lost 3 bases and J lost 8 bases. The second PCR ran about 6 to 11 cycles with a sample-barcoded 5' primer and J-beta primers. TCRdb analysed the 5' RACE reads with MiXCR anew, one entry per CDR3 protein. Among some 1.4 million distinct CDR3 sequences, about 40% were seen once, and the ten largest hold approximately 7.9%. Sequenced input: blood. The TCR originated in a woman aged 18-35 years in good health. The V call is TRBV5-5, the J call TRBJ2-1, with 9 bases lining up with TRBD2. CDR3 protein: CASSSVAGELYEQFF. CDR3 nucleotide sequence: TGTGCCAGCAGCTCGGTAGCGGGAGAACTGTATGAGCAGTTCTTC.